The clone carrying this T cell receptor beta chain was seen a single time. The CDR3 length is 11 residues. The ends were cut back, 3 bases at V and 3 bases at J, with 3 bases in the middle. Looked up from germline, CDR1 is MNHEY and CDR2 is SVGAGI. As processed by the authors: Reference gene primers were amplified, and this amplification served to estimate nucleated cell counts. TCRdb keeps only in-frame clones here, not all; method: immunoSEQ multiplex PCR. D and trimming come from the DNA, and the V and J calls and clone size come from that table. The sample consists of around 140,000 clones, around 91% of them appearing once. The data originate from a study of blood T cell repertoires in COVID-19. Study-level information: Sources were T cells, B-cell-depleted T cells, or PBMCs; the material itself was cDNA or gDNA.

Specimen: peripheral blood. The rearrangement uses TRBV6-5 and TRBJ2-7, with unresolved D. The receptor was isolated from a young man with COVID-19, enrolled during active disease. The CDR3 is CASSYNYEQYF. The CDR3 DNA is TGTGCCAGCAGTTATAACTACGAGCAGTACTTC.